The rows below give T cell receptor beta chains drawn from one sample of a study of cytomegalovirus exposure and HLA in healthy donors. Only in-frame clones appear in the TCRdb table, and some are missing; sequencing was by immunoSEQ multiplex PCR. The sample has 93,000 or so clones, approximately 66% seen once. Sequencing was done on a sample of PBMCs. The source of these receptors is a woman in her forties or fifties in good health and CMV-seronegative. The CDR3 runs from the conserved cysteine through the conserved F or W. D genes are given only for firm matches. Clone sizes are given selectively: once, few, many, or a class where the clone is expanded.

d_call j_call v_call clone_size cdr3_nt cdr3_aa
- TRBJ1-4 TRBV30 - TGTGCCTGGAGTGTACTGGGGCCTGAAAAACTGTTTTTT CAWSVLGPEKLFF
TRBD2 TRBJ2-1 TRBV14 few TGTGCCAGCAGCCACCGGGAGGATGACTACAATGAGCAGTTCTTC CASSHREDDYNEQFF
- TRBJ1-2 TRBV6-1 - TGTGCCAGCTCACCGCGGAGTTTTGCCTATGGCTACACCTTC CASSPRSFAYGYTF
TRBD1 TRBJ2-7 TRBV29-1 - TGCAGCGTTTCTTCCGGGACAGGCCCCTACGAGCAGTACTTC CSVSSGTGPYEQYF
TRBD1 TRBJ2-5 TRBV29-1 - TGCAGCACGATGGTAGGGACAGTCCAAGAGACCCAGTACTTC CSTMVGTVQETQYF
- TRBJ2-5 TRBV5-1 - TGCGCCAGCAGCTTGGCGGAGGGGCAAGAGACCCAGTACTTC CASSLAEGQETQYF
TRBD1 TRBJ1-2 TRBV6-1 - TGTGCCAGCAGTGAACCGGGACAGGCTCACTATGGCTACACCTTC CASSEPGQAHYGYTF
TRBD1 TRBJ2-1 TRBV2 once TGTGCCAGCAAGGGACAGGGAGTGACCTACAATGAGCAGTTCTTC CASKGQGVTYNEQFF
- TRBJ2-3 TRBV7-2 - TGTGCCAGCAGCTTAGCGAGCGGCGGCACAGATACGCAGTATTTT CASSLASGGTDTQYF
TRBD1 TRBJ1-2 TRBV27 once TGTGCCAGCAGTGCCCACGGGACAGCTACTTACACCTTC CASSAHGTATYTF
- TRBJ1-2 TRBV7-9 - TGTGCCAGCAGCCGAGAGACAAACTATGGCTACACCTTC CASSRETNYGYTF
TRBD2 TRBJ2-1 TRBV6-6 - TGTGCCAGCACCGACGGACTAGCGGGAGAGAATGAGCAGTTCTTC CASTDGLAGENEQFF
- TRBJ2-7 TRBV27 - TGTGCCAGCAGTTCGAGGTACGAGCAGTACTTC CASSSRYEQYF
- TRBJ2-1 TRBV19 few TGTGCCAGTAGTATTATCGGGACCTACAATGAGCAGTTCTTC CASSIIGTYNEQFF
TRBD2 TRBJ2-3 TRBV29-1 - TGCAGCGTGGGGGGGCTAGCGGGGACGGATACGCAGTATTTT CSVGGLAGTDTQYF
- TRBJ2-4 TRBV4-1 - TGCGCCAGCAGCCACGTTACACAGGAAAACATTCAGTACTTC CASSHVTQENIQYF
TRBD2 TRBJ2-1 TRBV5-6 - TGTGCCAGCAGCTTGGTCTCTAGCGGGAGGCCCTACAATGAGCAGTTCTTC CASSLVSSGRPYNEQFF
- TRBJ2-7 TRBV28 once TGTGCCAGCAGTCCCGGGCCGGGATGGGGCGAGCAGTACTTC CASSPGPGWGEQYF
- TRBJ2-3 TRBV7-7 - TGTGCTAGCAGCTTAACTTCCACTTTCACAGATACGCAGTATTTT CASSLTSTFTDTQYF
- TRBJ2-7 TRBV7-9 - TGTGCCAGCAGCTTAGGGGGGCAGGTAGCGCAGTACTTC CASSLGGQVAQYF
- TRBJ2-7 TRBV7-2 - TGTGCCAGCAGCTTCGGGATATCCTACGAGCAGTACTTC CASSFGISYEQYF
- TRBJ2-1 TRBV5-1 once TGCGCCAGCAGCTTCGGGCAGGGGAACAATGAGCAGTTCTTC CASSFGQGNNEQFF
TRBD2 TRBJ2-4 TRBV5-5 few TGTGCCAGCAGCTTGCCCGGACTAGCGGGAGCTAGGGGCATTCAGTACTTC CASSLPGLAGARGIQYF
TRBD2 TRBJ2-3 TRBV7-2 few TGTGCCAGCAGCTTAGGGGGCGGGGGAACAGATACGCAGTATTTT CASSLGGGGTDTQYF
- TRBJ2-2 TRBV5-1 - TGCGCCAGCAGCTCGGACACCAACACCGGGGAGCTGTTTTTT CASSSDTNTGELFF
- TRBJ2-2 TRBV2 - TGTGCCAGCAGTGAAGCGGTGGCTGCCGGGGAGCTGTTTTTT CASSEAVAAGELFF
TRBD2 TRBJ2-1 TRBV30 - TGTGCCTGGAGCGGGGGGGGCAATGAGCAGTTCTTC CAWSGGGNEQFF
- TRBJ1-4 TRBV5-1 - TGCGCCAGCAGCTTGGAAGGACTTGCTAATGAAAAACTGTTTTTT CASSLEGLANEKLFF
- TRBJ2-1 TRBV15 - TGTGCCACCAGCAGTTTTTGGGGGACTTCCTACAATGAGCAGTTCTTC CATSSFWGTSYNEQFF
- TRBJ2-7 TRBV18 - TGTGCCAGCTCCCCTCCGAGCTCCTACGAGCAGTACTTC CASSPPSSYEQYF
- TRBJ2-7 TRBV27 few TGTGCCAGCAGTCCTACTTCGCTAACCACCTACGAGCAGTACTTC CASSPTSLTTYEQYF
TRBD1 TRBJ1-3 TRBV7-9 - TGTGCCAGCAGCTCCGACAGGGGGATCATCGGAAACACCATATATTTT CASSSDRGIIGNTIYF
TRBD2 TRBJ2-3 TRBV18 - TGTGCCAGCTCACCAAGATTGGCGGGGGGCACAGATACGCAGTATTTT CASSPRLAGGTDTQYF
- TRBJ2-5 TRBV7-9 - TGTGCCAGCAGCTTATTCTCGGCGGCAGAGACCCAGTACTTC CASSLFSAAETQYF
- TRBJ1-5 TRBV19 few TGTGCCAGTACCTCGGACAGTTTCAATCAGCCCCAGCATTTT CASTSDSFNQPQHF
TRBD1 TRBJ1-1 TRBV27 - TGTGCCAGCAGTCCCGGACAGGGGGCCGGGGGGAACACTGAAGCTTTCTTT CASSPGQGAGGNTEAFF
TRBD2 TRBJ2-7 TRBV10-3 - TGTGCCACGATGGGACTAGCGGGGCCCGGGGACAAATACGAGCAGTACTTC CATMGLAGPGDKYEQYF
- TRBJ1-5 TRBV18 - TGTGCCAGCTCACCCTTGGAGGAAGAGCCCCAGCATTTT CASSPLEEEPQHF
TRBD1 TRBJ2-2 TRBV2 few TGTGCCAGCAGGACAGGGGTCACCGGGGAGCTGTTTTTT CASRTGVTGELFF
TRBD1 TRBJ1-2 TRBV4-2 - TGTGCCAGCAGCCAAGAGTCGGTGACAGGGCGATCTGTCTATGGCTACACCTTC CASSQESVTGRSVYGYTF
TRBD1 TRBJ2-7 TRBV25-1 - TGTGCCAGCAGTGCTACAGGGGTCTACGAGCAGTACTTC CASSATGVYEQYF
TRBD1 TRBJ2-2 TRBV28 - TGTGCCAGCAGTTCCAAACGGACAGGGCTTTTAGTTATAGGGGAGCTGTTTTTT CASSSKRTGLLVIGELFF
- TRBJ2-2 TRBV4-1 - TGCGCCAGCAGCCAAGGACTGGCTGGGACCGGGGAGCTGTTTTTT CASSQGLAGTGELFF
- TRBJ1-4 TRBV30 - TGTGCCTGGAGTGGGAAGGGAGGTGAAAAACTGTTTTTT CAWSGKGGEKLFF
- TRBJ2-1 TRBV28 - TGTGCCAGCAATCGGGACTCGGACAATGAGCAGTTCTTC CASNRDSDNEQFF
TRBD1 TRBJ1-1 TRBV18 - TGTGCCAGCTCACCAACAGGGGAACTGAGAGCTGAAGCTTTCTTT CASSPTGELRAEAFF
- TRBJ1-1 TRBV7-8 once TGTGCCAGCAGCGAAGGCGGGAGTTGGGGTGAAGCTTTCTTT CASSEGGSWGEAFF